This TCR beta chain is drawn from a study of blood T cell repertoires in COVID-19. Study-level background: There were acute and convalescent COVID-19 samples, and they came from the United States, Italy and Spain. Sample material is recorded as cDNA or gDNA derived from T cells, B-cell-depleted T cells, or PBMCs.

The CDR3 is 17 amino acids. Germline V lookup: CDR1 KGHDR, CDR2 SFDVKD. V gave up 3 bases and J gave up 0 bases; unmatched junction bases: 3. In the study's own analysis: Estimates of nucleated cell counts were drawn from the amplification of reference gene primers. Sequencing used immunoSEQ multiplex PCR; TCRdb keeps in-frame clones, though not all of them. The DNA gave D and trimming, while V, J and clone size come from that table. The sample yields about 350,000 clones, approximately 90% seen once. The sequence came from a woman in her late teens or twenties who had recovered from COVID-19. The specimen was peripheral blood. The chain joins TRBV24-1 to TRBJ2-3, with 12 bases identical to TRBD2. CDR3 loop: CATSDATSGSSTDTQYF. Here the CDR3 DNA reads TGTGCCACCAGTGATGCGACTAGCGGGAGCAGCACAGATACGCAGTATTTT.